The entry below describes one T cell receptor beta chain. This sample was taken from a study of blood T cell repertoires in COVID-19. Original methodology: Using reference gene primer amplification, nucleated cell counts were estimated. Assay used: immunoSEQ multiplex PCR; TCRdb lists only in-frame clones, some missing. V, J and clone size were drawn from that table, and D and trimming were deduced from the DNA. Of around 220,000 clones detected, approximately 78% appear once; the ten largest clones hold less than 9.5%. CDR1 MGHRA and CDR2 YSYEKL come from the germline V gene. V lost 2 bases and J 4 bases, leaving 12 bases between the germline ends. CDR3 length: 15 residues.

This TCR was recovered from a woman of 80 years or more with COVID-19, enrolled during active disease. Sequences were obtained from peripheral blood. The chain couples TRBV4-1 to TRBJ1-5; TRBD1 is a possible D gene (5 bases). The CDR3 DNA is TGCGCCAGCAGCCAAATTGGGACTAGAAATCAGCCCCAGCATTTT. Its protein product is CASSQIGTRNQPQHF.